One T cell receptor beta chain is described in this entry. Trimming removed 3 bases from V and 3 bases from J; junction bases left unmatched: 3. CDR3 length equals 16 residues. Germline V gene data show CDR1 as SGHAT and CDR2 as FQNNGV. This specimen belongs to a study of blood T cell repertoires in COVID-19. Method: immunoSEQ multiplex PCR; TCRdb's copy keeps in-frame clones and lacks some. The repertoire holds about 74,000 clones, with 60% to 80% as singletons. The chain is built from TRBV11-2 and TRBJ2-2; TRBD2 agrees at 11 bases. The sample consisted of peripheral blood. The sequence was obtained from a human donor in a cohort sampled during active COVID-19. This CDR3 reads CASSFSGRVDTGELFF. CDR3 DNA sequence: TGTGCCAGCAGCTTTAGCGGGAGGGTGGACACCGGGGAGCTGTTTTTT.